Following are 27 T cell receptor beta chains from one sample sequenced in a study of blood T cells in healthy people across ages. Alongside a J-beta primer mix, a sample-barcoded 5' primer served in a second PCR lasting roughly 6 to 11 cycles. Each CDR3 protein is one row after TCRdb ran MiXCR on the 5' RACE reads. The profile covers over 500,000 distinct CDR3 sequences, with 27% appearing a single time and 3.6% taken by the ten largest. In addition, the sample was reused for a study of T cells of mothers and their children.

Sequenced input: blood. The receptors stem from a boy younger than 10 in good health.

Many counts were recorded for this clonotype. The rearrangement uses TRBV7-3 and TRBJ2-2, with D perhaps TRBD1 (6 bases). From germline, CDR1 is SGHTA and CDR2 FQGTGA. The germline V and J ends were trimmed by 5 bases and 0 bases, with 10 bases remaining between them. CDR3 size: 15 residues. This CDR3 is CASSLQGTNTGELFF. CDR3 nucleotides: TGTGCCAGCAGCCTACAGGGAACGAACACCGGGGAGCTGTTTTTT.

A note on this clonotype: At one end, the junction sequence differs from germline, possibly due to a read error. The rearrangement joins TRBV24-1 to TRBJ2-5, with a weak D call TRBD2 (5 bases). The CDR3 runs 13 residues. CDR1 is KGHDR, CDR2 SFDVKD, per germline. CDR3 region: CATSDLRGETQNF. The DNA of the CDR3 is TGTGCCACCAGTGATTTGCGTGGGGAGACCCAGAACTTC.

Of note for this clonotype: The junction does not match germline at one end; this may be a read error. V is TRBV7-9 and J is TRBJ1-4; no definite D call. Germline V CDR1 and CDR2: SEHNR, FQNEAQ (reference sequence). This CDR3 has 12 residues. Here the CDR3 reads CASSPQAEKLIF. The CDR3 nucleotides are TGTGCCAGCAGCCCCCAGGCTGAAAAACTGATTTTT.

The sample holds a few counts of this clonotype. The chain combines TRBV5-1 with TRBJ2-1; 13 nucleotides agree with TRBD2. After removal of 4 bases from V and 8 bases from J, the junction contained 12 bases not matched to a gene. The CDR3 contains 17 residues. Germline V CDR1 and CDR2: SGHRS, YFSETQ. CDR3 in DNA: TGCGCCAGCAGCCCGAGGACTAGCGGGGGCCTCTTGTATGAGCAGTTCTTC. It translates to CASSPRTSGGLLYEQFF. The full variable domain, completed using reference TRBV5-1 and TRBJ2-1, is KAGVTQTPRYLIKTRGQQVTLSCSPISGHRSVSWYQQTPGQGLQFLFEYFSETQRNKGNFPGRFSGRQFSNSRSEMNVSTLELGDSALYLCASSPRTSGGLLYEQFFGPGTRLTVL.

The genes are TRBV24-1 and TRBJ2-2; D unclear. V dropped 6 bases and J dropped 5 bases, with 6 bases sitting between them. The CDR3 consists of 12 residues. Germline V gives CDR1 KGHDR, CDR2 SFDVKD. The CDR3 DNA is TGTGCCACCAGTCACCGAACCGGGGAGCTGTTTTTT. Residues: CATSHRTGELFF.

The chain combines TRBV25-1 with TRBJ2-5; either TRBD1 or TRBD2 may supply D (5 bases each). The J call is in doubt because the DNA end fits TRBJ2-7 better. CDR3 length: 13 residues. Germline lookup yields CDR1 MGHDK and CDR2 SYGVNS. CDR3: CASSGDALYEQYF. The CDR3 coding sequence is TGTGCCAGCAGCGGGGACGCCCTCTACGAGCAGTACTTC.

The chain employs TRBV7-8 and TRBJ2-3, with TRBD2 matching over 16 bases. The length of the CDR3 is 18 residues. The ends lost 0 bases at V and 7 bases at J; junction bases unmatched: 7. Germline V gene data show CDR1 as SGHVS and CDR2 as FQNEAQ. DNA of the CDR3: TGTGCCAGCAGCTTAGCTGGGACTAGCGGGAGGGCCTTATATACGCAGTATTTT. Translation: CASSLAGTSGRALYTQYF.

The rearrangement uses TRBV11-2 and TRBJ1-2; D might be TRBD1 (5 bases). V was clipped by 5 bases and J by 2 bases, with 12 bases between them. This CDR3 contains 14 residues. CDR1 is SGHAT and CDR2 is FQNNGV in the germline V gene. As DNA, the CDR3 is TGTGCCAGCAGCCCGGACCCAGGGAACTATGGCTACACCTTC. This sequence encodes CASSPDPGNYGYTF.

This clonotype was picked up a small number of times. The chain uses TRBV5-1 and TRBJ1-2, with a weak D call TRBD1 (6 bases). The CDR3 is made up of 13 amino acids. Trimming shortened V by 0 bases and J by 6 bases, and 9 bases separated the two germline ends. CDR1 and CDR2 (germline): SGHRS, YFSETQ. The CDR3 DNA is TGCGCCAGCAGCTTGGAGGGGGGTGATGGCTACACCTTC. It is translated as CASSLEGGDGYTF.

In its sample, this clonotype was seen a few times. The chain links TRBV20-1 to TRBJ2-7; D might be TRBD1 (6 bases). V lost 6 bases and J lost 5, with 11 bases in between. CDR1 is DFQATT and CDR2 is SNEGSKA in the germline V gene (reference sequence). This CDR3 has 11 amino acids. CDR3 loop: CSAPQGNEQYF. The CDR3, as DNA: TGCAGTGCCCCACAGGGAAACGAGCAGTACTTC.

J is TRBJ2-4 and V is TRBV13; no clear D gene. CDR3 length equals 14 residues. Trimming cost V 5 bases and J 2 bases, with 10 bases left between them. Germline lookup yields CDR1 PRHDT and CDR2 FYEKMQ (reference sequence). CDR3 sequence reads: CASSVRWTKNIQYF. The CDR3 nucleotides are TGTGCCAGCAGCGTAAGGTGGACCAAAAACATTCAGTACTTC.

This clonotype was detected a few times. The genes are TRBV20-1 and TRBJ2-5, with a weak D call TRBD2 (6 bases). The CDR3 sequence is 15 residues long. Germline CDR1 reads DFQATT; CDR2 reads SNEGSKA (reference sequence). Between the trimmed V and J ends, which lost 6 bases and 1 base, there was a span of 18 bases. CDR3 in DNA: TGCAGTGCCAAACTAGCCGCAGGGCCCCAAGAGACCCAGTACTTC. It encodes CSAKLAAGPQETQYF.

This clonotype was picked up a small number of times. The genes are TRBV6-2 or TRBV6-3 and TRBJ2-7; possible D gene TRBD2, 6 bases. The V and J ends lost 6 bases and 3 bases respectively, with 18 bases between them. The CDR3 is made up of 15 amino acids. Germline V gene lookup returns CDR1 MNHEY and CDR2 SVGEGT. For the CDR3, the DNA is TGTGCCAGCAGCCCCCGGGGACTCCTACGCTACGAGCAGTACTTC. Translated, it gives CASSPRGLLRYEQYF.

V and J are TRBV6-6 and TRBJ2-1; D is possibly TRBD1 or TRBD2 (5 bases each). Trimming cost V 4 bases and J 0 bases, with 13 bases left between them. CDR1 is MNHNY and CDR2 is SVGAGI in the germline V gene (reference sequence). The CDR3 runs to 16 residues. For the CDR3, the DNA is TGTGCCAGCAGTTTTTCCGGGACGGTCTCCTACAATGAGCAGTTCTTC. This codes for CASSFSGTVSYNEQFF.

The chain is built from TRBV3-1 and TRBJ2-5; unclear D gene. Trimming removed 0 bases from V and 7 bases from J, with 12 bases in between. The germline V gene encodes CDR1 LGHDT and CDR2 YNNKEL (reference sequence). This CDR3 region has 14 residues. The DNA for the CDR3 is TGTGCCAGCAGCCAAGATGCGGAGATCGGGACCCAGTACTTC. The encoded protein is CASSQDAEIGTQYF.

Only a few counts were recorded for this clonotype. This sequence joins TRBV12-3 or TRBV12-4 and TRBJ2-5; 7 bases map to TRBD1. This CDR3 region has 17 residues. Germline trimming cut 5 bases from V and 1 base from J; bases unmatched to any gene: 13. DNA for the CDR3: TGTGCCAGCAGTCCCCTCTGGGCAGGGGGATTCCAAGAGACCCAGTACTTC. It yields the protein CASSPLWAGGFQETQYF.

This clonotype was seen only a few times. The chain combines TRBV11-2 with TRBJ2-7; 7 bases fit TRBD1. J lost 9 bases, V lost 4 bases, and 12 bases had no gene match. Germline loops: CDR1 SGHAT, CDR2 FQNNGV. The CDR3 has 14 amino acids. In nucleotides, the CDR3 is TGTGCCAGCAGCTCCGGGACAGAAGCCCTCGTGCAGTACTTC. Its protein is CASSSGTEALVQYF.

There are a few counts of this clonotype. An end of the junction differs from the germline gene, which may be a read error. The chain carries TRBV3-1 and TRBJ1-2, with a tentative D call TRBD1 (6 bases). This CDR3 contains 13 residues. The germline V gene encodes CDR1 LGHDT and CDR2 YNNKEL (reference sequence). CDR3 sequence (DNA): TGCGCCAGCAGCCAGGAAGGACAGTCCGGCTACACCTTC. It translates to CASSQEGQSGYTF.

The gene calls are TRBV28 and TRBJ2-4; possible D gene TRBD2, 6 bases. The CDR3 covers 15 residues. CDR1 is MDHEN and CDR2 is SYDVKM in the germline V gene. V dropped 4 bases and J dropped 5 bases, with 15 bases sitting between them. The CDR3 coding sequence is TGTGCCAGCAGTTCCACCCCGGGCGGGGAAAACATTCAGTACTTC. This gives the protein CASSSTPGGENIQYF.

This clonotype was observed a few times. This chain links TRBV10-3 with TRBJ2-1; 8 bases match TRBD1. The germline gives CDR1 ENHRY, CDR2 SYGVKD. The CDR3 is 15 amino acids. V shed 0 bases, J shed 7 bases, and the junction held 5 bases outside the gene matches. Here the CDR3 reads CAISESEDRANEQFF. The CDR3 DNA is TGTGCCATCAGTGAGTCGGAGGACAGGGCAAATGAGCAGTTCTTC.

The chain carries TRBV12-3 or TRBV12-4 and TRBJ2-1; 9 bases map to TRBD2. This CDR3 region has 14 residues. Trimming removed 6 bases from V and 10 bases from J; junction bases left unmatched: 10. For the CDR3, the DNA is TGTGCCAGCAGCATCTTAGCGGGAGAAGGAGAGCAGTTCTTC. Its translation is CASSILAGEGEQFF.

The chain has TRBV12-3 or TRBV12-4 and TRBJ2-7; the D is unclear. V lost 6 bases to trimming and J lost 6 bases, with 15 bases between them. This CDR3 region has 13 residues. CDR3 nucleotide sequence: TGTGCCAGCAGGCTAGGTCCCACCGTCGAGCAGTACTTC. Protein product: CASRLGPTVEQYF.

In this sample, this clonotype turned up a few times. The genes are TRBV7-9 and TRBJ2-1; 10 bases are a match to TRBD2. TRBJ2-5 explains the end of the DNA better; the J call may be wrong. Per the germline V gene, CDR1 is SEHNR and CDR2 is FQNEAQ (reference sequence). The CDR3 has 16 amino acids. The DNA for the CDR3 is TGTGCCAGCAGCGGCTCCGGGACTAGCGCTCGGGAGACCCAGTACTTC. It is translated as CASSGSGTSARETQYF.

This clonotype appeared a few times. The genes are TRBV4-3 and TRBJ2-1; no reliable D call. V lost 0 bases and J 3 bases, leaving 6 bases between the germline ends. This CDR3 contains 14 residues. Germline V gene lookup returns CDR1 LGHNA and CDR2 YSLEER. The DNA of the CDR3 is TGCGCCAGCAGCCAAGAGCCTAGCTACAATGAGCAGTTCTTC. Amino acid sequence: CASSQEPSYNEQFF.

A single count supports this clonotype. Written as DNA, the CDR3 is TGCAGTGCTCCCAGGGGGGGGGGCACAGATACGCAGTATTTT. Translated: CSAPRGGGTDTQYF. The V gene is TRBV20-1, the J gene TRBJ2-3; D possibly uses TRBD1 or TRBD2 (7 bases each). Germline CDR1 is DFQATT and CDR2 is SNEGSKA (reference sequence). This CDR3 region has 14 residues. V was cut by 5 bases and J by 1 base, with 13 bases left in between.

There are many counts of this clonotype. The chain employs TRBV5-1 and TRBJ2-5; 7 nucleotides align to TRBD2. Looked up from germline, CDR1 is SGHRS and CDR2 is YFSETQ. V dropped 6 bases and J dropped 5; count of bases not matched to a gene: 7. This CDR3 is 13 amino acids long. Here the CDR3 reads CASKGGPGETQYF. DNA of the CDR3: TGCGCCAGCAAGGGAGGGCCGGGGGAGACCCAGTACTTC.

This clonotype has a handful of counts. The CDR3: CASSSDRGVVQYF. CDR3 sequence (DNA): TGTGCCAGCAGCTCCGACAGGGGTGTAGTGCAGTACTTC. The rearrangement links TRBV13 to TRBJ2-5; TRBD1 matches at 8 bases. The CDR3 totals 13 residues. Germline assignment: CDR1 PRHDT and CDR2 FYEKMQ (reference sequence). V dropped 4 bases and J dropped 11; count of bases not matched to a gene: 9.